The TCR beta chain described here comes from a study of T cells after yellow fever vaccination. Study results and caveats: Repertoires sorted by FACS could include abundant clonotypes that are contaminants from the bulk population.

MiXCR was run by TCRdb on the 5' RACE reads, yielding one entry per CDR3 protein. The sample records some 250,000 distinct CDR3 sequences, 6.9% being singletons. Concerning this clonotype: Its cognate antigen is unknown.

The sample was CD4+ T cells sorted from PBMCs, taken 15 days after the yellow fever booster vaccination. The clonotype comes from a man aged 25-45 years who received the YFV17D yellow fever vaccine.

The CDR3 protein is CSVSSGSPDTQYF. In DNA, the CDR3 is TGCAGCGTGTCTAGCGGCTCCCCAGATACGCAGTATTTT. The rearrangement joins TRBV29-1 to TRBJ2-3, with 7 nucleotides matching TRBD2. The CDR3 spans 13 residues. V lost 6 bases, J lost 4 bases, and 7 bases stayed unmatched. Germline V CDR1 and CDR2: SQVTM, ANQGSEA.